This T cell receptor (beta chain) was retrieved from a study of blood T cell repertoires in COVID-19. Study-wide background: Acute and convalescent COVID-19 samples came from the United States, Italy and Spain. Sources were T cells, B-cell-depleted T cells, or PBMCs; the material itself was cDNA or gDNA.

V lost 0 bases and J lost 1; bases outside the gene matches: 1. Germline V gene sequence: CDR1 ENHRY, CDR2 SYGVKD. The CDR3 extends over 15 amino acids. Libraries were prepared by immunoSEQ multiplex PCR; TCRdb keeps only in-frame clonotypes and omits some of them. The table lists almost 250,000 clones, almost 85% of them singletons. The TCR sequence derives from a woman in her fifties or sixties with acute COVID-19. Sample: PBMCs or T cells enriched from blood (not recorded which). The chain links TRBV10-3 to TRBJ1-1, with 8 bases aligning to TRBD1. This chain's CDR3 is CAISESGTGNTEAFF. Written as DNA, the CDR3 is TGTGCCATCAGTGAGTCAGGGACAGGGAACACTGAAGCTTTCTTT.